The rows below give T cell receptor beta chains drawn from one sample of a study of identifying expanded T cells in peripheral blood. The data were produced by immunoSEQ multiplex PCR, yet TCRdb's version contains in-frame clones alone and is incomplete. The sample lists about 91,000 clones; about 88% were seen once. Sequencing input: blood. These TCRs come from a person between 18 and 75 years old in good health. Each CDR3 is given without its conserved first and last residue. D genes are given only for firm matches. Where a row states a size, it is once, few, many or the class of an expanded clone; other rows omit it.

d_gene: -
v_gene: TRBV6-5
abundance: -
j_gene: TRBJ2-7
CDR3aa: ASSSRPLSPPEQY

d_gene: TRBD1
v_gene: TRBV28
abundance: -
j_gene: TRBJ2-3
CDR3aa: ASSSPGQGTDTQY

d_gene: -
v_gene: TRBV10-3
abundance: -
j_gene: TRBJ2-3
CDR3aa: AISESGSTDTQY

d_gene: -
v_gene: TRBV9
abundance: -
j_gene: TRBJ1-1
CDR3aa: ASSPRGGRTEAF

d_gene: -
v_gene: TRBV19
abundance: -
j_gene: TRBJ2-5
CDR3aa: ASSTAGETQY

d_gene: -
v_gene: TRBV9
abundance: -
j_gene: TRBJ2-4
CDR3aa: ASSPSREKNIQY

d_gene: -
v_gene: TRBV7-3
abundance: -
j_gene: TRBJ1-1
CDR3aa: ASSRSRRVTF

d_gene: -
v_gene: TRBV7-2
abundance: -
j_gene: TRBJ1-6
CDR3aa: ASSLGLAGSAMINSPLH

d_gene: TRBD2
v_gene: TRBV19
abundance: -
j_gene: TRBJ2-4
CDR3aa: ASSSREDGNIQY

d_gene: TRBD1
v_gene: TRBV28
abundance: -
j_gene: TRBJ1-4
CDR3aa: ASSQYRGGNEKLF

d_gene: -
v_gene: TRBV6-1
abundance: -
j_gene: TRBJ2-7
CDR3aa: ASSQRAGFHEQY

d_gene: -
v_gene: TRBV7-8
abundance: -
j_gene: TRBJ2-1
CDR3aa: ASSPLTSRLSYEQF

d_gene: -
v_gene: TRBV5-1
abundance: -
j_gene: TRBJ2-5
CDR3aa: ASSLVATEGQTQY

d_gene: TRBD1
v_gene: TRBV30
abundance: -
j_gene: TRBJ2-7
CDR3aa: AWSPTGLGEQY

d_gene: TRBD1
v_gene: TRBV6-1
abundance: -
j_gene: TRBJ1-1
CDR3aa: ASSLTGGWNGEAF

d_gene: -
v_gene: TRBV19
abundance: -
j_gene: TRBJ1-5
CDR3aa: ASRVGVRRGWPQH

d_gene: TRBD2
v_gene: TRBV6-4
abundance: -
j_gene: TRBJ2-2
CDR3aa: ASRASGSTGELF

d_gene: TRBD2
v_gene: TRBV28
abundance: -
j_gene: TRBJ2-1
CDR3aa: ASSATSAASYNEQF

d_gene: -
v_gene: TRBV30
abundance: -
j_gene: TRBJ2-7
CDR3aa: AWSGSPIKKQY

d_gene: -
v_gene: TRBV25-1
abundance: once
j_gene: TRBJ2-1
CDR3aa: ASSTPLGQGTYNEQF

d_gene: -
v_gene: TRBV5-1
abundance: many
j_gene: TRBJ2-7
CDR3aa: ASSLDSTRAYEQY

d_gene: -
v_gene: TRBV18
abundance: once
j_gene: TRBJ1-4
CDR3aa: ASSPSGDRGEKLF

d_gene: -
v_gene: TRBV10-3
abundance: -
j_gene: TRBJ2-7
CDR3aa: AITEGRAYEQY

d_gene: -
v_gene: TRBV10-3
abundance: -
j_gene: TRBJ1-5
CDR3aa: AISDPDQPQH

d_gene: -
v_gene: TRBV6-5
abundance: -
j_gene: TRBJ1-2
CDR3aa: ASISGAPRGYGYT

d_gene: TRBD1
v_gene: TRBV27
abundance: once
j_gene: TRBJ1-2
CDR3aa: ASSSSGTGDYGYT

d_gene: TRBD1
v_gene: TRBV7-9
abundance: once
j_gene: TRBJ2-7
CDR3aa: ASSSLTGPYEQY

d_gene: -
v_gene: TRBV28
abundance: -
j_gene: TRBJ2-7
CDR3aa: ASSSNYEQY

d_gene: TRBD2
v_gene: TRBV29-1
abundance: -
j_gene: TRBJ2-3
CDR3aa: SVEFAGATDTQY

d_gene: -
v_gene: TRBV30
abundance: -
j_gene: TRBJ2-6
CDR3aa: AWSVWGVSGANVLT

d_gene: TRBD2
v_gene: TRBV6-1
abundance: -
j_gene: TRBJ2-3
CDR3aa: ASNVEAGNTDTQY

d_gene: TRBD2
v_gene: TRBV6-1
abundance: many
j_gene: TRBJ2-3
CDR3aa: ASSETSGGPDTQY

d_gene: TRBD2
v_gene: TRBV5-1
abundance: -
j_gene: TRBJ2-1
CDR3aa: ASIGTSGSDEQF

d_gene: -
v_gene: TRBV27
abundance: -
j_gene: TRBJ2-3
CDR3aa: ASSLRAGSDTQY

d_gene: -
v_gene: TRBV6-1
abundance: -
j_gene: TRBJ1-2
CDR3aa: ASSEPPRASYGYT

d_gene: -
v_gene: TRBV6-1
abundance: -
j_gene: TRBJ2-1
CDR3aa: ASSEAPRTSSYNEQF

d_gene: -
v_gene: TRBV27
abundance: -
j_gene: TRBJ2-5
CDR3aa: ASSGQKETQY

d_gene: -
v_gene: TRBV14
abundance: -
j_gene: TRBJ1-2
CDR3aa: ASSQGAGNYGYT

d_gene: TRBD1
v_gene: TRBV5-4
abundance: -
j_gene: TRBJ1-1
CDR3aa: ASSLGAGGASTEAF

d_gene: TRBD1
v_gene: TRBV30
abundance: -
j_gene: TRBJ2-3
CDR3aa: AWSGRGGWADTQY

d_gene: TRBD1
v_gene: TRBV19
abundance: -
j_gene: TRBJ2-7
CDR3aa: ASSFGTAYEQY

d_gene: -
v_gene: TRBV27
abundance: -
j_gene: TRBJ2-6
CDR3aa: ASSVRTELSGANVLT

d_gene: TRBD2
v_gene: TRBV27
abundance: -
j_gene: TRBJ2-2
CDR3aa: ASSSRGLVNTGELF

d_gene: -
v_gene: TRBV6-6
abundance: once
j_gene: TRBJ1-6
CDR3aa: ASSPLGGAGSPLH

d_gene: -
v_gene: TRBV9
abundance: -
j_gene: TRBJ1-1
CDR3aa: ASSVGGGRNTEAF

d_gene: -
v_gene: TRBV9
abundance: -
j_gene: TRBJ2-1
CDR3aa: ASSPQGNEQF

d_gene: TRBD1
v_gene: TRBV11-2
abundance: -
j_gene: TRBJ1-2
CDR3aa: ASSPALDRVYGYT

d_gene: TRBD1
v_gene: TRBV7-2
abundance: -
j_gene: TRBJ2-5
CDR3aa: ASSLGTGETQY

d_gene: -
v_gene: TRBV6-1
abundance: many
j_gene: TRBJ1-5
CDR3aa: ASSDAPRGGQPQH

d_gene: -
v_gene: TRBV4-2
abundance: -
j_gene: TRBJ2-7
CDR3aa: ASSQETASSYEQY

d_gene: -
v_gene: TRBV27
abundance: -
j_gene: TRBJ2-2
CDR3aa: ASGVDNTGELF

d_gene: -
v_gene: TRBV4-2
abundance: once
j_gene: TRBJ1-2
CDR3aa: ASSQTDKKLNGYT

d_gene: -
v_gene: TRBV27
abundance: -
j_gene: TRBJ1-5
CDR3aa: ASSLEARAGQPQH